This T cell receptor beta chain was retrieved from a study of blood T cell repertoires in COVID-19 (dated by TCRdb to the early 2020s). Describing the broader study: Samples covering the acute and convalescent phases of COVID-19 were provided by collaborators in the United States, Italy and Spain. Samples were obtained from the ongoing ImmuneRACE study (first 160 participants) and from 1,200 or so subjects provided by 6 global collaborators. The sample metadata nearly always contained a de-identified subject ID, COVID-19 status, age in years and sex. The prospective study material was composed of cDNA or gDNA derived from T cells, B-cell-depleted T cells, or PBMCs. The dataset comprised deeply sampled blood TCRbeta repertoires from subjects exposed to, actively infected with, or recovered from COVID-19. Where available, HLA class I and class II types were obtained from metadata supplied by the sample provider rather than from assay-based typing. The repertoires were made available in a free public database intended to serve as a resource for research on the immune response to SARS-CoV-2. General conclusions and limits of the study: The amount of clinical and demographic metadata varied by source and participant and was provided uncurated.

Participants in the prospective study were enrolled through a virtual design, were aged 18 to 89 years, and lived in fewer than 30 United States geographic areas. Cohort assignment in the prospective study relied on participant-reported clinical history from a screening survey and a study questionnaire. Each participant in the prospective study had whole blood, serum and a nasopharyngeal or oropharyngeal swab collected by mobile phlebotomists. Prospective study participants could optionally give additional blood draws and questionnaires over an approximately 2-month period. Prospective study blood samples were shipped either frozen or at room temperature before DNA extraction. The CDR3 contains 17 residues, cysteine and phenylalanine counted. Only the CDR3 part of the read is kept: 51 bases, read in frame from the first base. The germline V gene specifies MGHRA as CDR1 and YSYEKL as CDR2. V loses 4 bases at its end and J loses 1 base; junction bases beyond the gene matches: 12.

TCRbeta CDR3 regions were amplified from genomic DNA by means of the immunoSEQ Assay, a bias-controlled multiplex PCR. In the paper's pipeline: The number of nucleated cells in each sample was estimated by amplification of reference gene primers within the assay. Sequence reads were collapsed and filtered to measure the absolute abundance of every unique TCRbeta CDR3 rearrangement. For each sample, productive Simpson clonality was calculated as the square root of Simpson's diversity index across productive rearrangements. The immuneACCESS repertoire file appears here via TCRdb, limited to in-frame rearrangements. These files lack a portion of the clones; in checked studies, under half of the deficit traces to unresolved V genes, and the cause of the others is not known. That table furnishes V, J and clone size, whereas the DNA furnished D and trimming. The sample yields roughly 430,000 clones; 88% were counted once. Around 2.1% of the sample rests with the top ten.

As regards this clone: Its binding antigen is unknown. There are no base qualities to consult, and no much larger clone falls within one base.

Recombination connected TRBV4-1 to TRBJ1-1; 7 middle bases align to TRBD1. The TCR was taken from a woman in her 40s with acute COVID-19. Sequenced material: PBMCs or T cells enriched from blood (not recorded which). CDR3 region: CASSPRQGHLRNTEAFF. At the DNA level, the sequence is TGCGCCAGCAGCCCCCGACAGGGTCATCTTCGGAACACTGAAGCTTTCTTT.